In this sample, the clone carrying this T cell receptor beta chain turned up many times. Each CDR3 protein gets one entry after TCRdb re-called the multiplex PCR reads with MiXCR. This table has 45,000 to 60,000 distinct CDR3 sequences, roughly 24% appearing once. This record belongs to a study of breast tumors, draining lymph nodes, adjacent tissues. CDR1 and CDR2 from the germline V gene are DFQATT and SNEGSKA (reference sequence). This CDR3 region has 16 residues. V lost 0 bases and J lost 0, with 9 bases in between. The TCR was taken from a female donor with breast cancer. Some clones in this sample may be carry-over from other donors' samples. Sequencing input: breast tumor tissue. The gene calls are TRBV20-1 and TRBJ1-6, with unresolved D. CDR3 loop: CSARESQSSYNSPLHF. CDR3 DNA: TGCAGTGCTAGAGAGTCACAGAGCTCCTATAATTCACCCCTCCACTTT.